This TCR beta chain was obtained from a study of blood T cell repertoires in COVID-19. Study overall: T cells, B-cell-depleted T cells, or PBMCs supplied cDNA or gDNA.

Cohort allocation depended upon clinical history that participants reported. Cohort 3 donors were reported recovered after two negative PCRs, clearance, or symptom resolution. In germline, CDR1 is SEHNR, CDR2 FQNEAQ (reference sequence). This CDR3 region has 13 residues. Trimming shortened V by 4 bases and J by 8 bases, and 9 bases separated the two germline ends. Study processing details: Estimation of nucleated cell counts relied on the amplification of reference gene primers. Repertoires were generated with immunoSEQ multiplex PCR, while TCRdb's copy carries only in-frame clones and drops some. The V and J calls and the clone size are those of that table, but D and trimming were determined from the DNA. The sample yields roughly 250,000 clones, more than 80% seen once.

The clonotype was recovered from a woman between 18 and 29 years old who had recovered from COVID-19. The chain carries TRBV7-9 and TRBJ1-6, with D unresolved. The specimen sequenced was PBMCs or T cells enriched from blood (not recorded which). CDR3 DNA sequence: TGTGCCAGCAGCTCCATCCCATATTCACCCCTCCACTTT. This encodes CASSSIPYSPLHF. Full variable domain (outside the CDR3, taken from reference TRBV7-9 and TRBJ1-6): DTGVSQNPRHKITKRGQNVTFRCDPISEHNRLYWYRQTLGQGPEFLTYFQNEAQLEKSRLLSDRFSAERPKGSFSTLEIQRTEQGDSAMYLCASSSIPYSPLHFGNGTRLTVT.